This T cell receptor beta chain derives from a study of technical replicates of blood from a handful of donors. Sequencing used immunoSEQ multiplex PCR; TCRdb keeps in-frame clones, though not all of them. The sample lists around 70,000 clones; 95% were seen once. Trimming left V 0 bases short and J 1 base short, with 7 bases between. The CDR3 has 14 amino acids. Germline values: CDR1 SGHRS, CDR2 YFSETQ. J is TRBJ2-5 and V is TRBV5-1, with no clear D. The sequence was obtained from a human donor in good health. Sequenced: T cells isolated from PBMCs. The CDR3 nucleotides are TGCGCCAGCAGCTTGGTTCCTCCCCAAGAGACCCAGTACTTC. This gives the protein CASSLVPPQETQYF.